These 10 T cell receptor beta chains were all obtained from the same sample, sequenced in a study of CD8 T cells in Susac syndrome (dated by TCRdb to the late 2010s). Library preparation employed the immunoSEQ multiplex PCR assay. RNA was extracted using the RNeasy kit, and about 0.45 to 1 microgram was reverse transcribed with random hexamers. TCRdb passed the public sequencing reads through fastp at Q25 and MiXCR, retaining productive beta sequences. Each entry merges the rows of one CDR3 protein and shows their most common DNA and genes. The sample data list 120,000 to 150,000 distinct CDR3 sequences, and around 94% of these were observed just once. Of the sample, over 0.25% is held by the ten largest clones. Input material: CD8+ T cells from PBMCs. Receptors originate from a human donor in good health.

The CDR3 bases are TGTGCCAGCAGTTCCGGGACAGTTCAAGAGACCCAGTACTTC. It encodes CASSSGTVQETQYF. V and J are TRBV27 and TRBJ2-5, with 7 bases fitting TRBD1. This CDR3 region has 14 residues. CDR1 and CDR2 (germline): MNHEY, SMNVEV (reference sequence). V lost 4 bases to trimming and J lost 2 bases; unmatched junction nucleotides: 4.

The chain combines TRBV7-6 with TRBJ2-3; 8 bases are a match to TRBD1. With V trimmed by 6 bases and J by 0 bases, 8 bases remained unmatched. The CDR3 is 16 amino acids. Per germline, CDR1 SGHVS and CDR2 FNYEAQ. CDR3 nucleotides: TGTGCCAGCAGACCCTCCGGACAGGGTAGCACAGATACGCAGTATTTT. Translated: CASRPSGQGSTDTQYF. Together with reference TRBV7-6 and TRBJ2-3, the CDR3 gives the full variable domain: GAGVSQSPRYKVTKRGQDVALRCDPISGHVSLYWYRQALGQGPEFLTYFNYEAQQDKSGLPNDRFSAERPEGSISTLTIQRTEQRDSAMYRCASRPSGQGSTDTQYFGPGTRLTVL.

This sequence joins TRBV18 and TRBJ2-1; no definite D call. Germline CDR1 KGHSH, CDR2 LQKENI. Trimming cost V 6 bases and J 2 bases, with 20 bases left between them. The CDR3 extends over 17 amino acids. CDR3 nucleotides: TGTGCCAGCTCCCAAACGTCGGTTCCGGGCCCCTACAATGAGCAGTTCTTC. Translated, it gives CASSQTSVPGPYNEQFF.

The chain is built from TRBV7-9 and TRBJ2-3, with unresolved D. The V end was cut by 3 bases, the J end by 0 bases, with 4 bases between. From germline, CDR1 is SEHNR and CDR2 FQNEAQ (reference sequence). The CDR3 extends over 13 amino acids. In nucleotides, the CDR3 is TGTGCCAGCAGCTTCCCTAGCACAGATACGCAGTATTTT. This encodes CASSFPSTDTQYF.

V usage is TRBV6-5 and J usage is TRBJ2-7, with 11 bases identical to TRBD2. The CDR3 runs 20 residues. After removal of 4 bases from V and 0 bases from J, the junction contained 17 bases not matched to a gene. CDR1 MNHEY and CDR2 SVGAGI come from the germline V gene. The DNA of the CDR3 is TGTGCCAGCAGTTCCTTCAACCTGGGACTAGCGGCCCTCAGCTCCTACGAGCAGTACTTC. Translated, it gives CASSSFNLGLAALSSYEQYF.

The chain employs TRBV24-1 and TRBJ1-2, with a weak D call TRBD1 (6 bases). CDR3 length: 13 residues. Germline V gene sequence: CDR1 KGHDR, CDR2 SFDVKD. The germline V and J ends were trimmed by 3 bases and 4 bases, with 8 bases remaining between them. Written as DNA, the CDR3 is TGTGCCACCAGTGATCAGGGGTTCTATGGCTACACCTTC. It specifies CATSDQGFYGYTF.

The chain couples TRBV7-9 to TRBJ2-7; D is uncertain. Germline CDR1 and CDR2: SEHNR and FQNEAQ (reference sequence). There are 15 residues in the CDR3. Between the trimmed V and J ends, which lost 0 bases and 1 base, there was a span of 10 bases. CDR3 residues: CASSLARDFSYEQYF. As DNA, the CDR3 is TGTGCCAGCAGCTTAGCCCGTGACTTTTCCTACGAGCAGTACTTC.

The chain uses TRBV24-1 and TRBJ2-6; D is perhaps TRBD2 (6 bases). V dropped 5 bases and J dropped 0 bases, with 13 bases sitting between them. CDR1 KGHDR and CDR2 SFDVKD come from the germline V gene. The length of the CDR3 is 17 residues. This CDR3 is CATSGRDDHSGANVLTF. Written as DNA, the CDR3 is TGTGCCACCAGTGGGCGGGACGATCACTCTGGGGCCAACGTCCTGACTTTC.

This chain links TRBV4-1 with TRBJ1-1; no definite D call. From germline, CDR1 is MGHRA and CDR2 YSYEKL. The CDR3 contains 13 residues. V was clipped by 0 bases and J by 6 bases, with 8 bases between them. CDR3 coding DNA: TGCGCCAGCAGCCAAGATGGGCAGGCTGAAGCTTTCTTT. Encoded protein: CASSQDGQAEAFF.

This clonotype was observed once. This chain links TRBV6-5 with TRBJ2-3; 8 bases agree with TRBD2. The junction had 2 bases not matched to a gene; V was cut back by 0 bases and J by 3 bases. The germline CDR1 and CDR2 sequences are MNHEY and SVGAGI. The CDR3 consists of 15 residues. CDR3 in amino acids: CASSYSAGGTDTQYF. The CDR3 DNA sequence: TGTGCCAGCAGTTACTCGGCGGGAGGTACAGATACGCAGTATTTT.